Shown below are 20 T cell receptor beta chains from a single sample sequenced in a study of cytomegalovirus exposure and HLA in healthy donors. The primer mix had 60 Vbeta and 13 Jbeta primers. Measured with immunoSEQ multiplex PCR; TCRdb has only the in-frame clones, and not every one. The repertoire includes about 120,000 clones, around 77% of them detected once, and 4% to 5% sits in the top ten. Sequencing input: PBMCs. The receptor set was obtained from a man between 50 and 59 years old in good health and CMV-seropositive.

The rearrangement uses TRBV14 and TRBJ1-3; D gene uncertain. V lost 3 bases and J lost 0, with 6 bases in between. Germline V CDR1 and CDR2: SGHDN, FVKESK. The CDR3 consists of 14 residues. The CDR3 DNA is TGTGCCAGCAGCCACCAGGACTCTGGAAACACCATATATTTT. This codes for CASSHQDSGNTIYF.

V and J are TRBV18 and TRBJ1-1; D is perhaps TRBD1 (6 bases). Germline V gene lookup returns CDR1 KGHSH and CDR2 LQKENI. CDR3 size: 15 residues. Trimming shortened V by 6 bases and J by 0 bases, and 14 bases separated the two germline ends. CDR3 nucleotide sequence: TGTGCCAGCTCCTTCTCGACAGGAGTGAACACTGAAGCTTTCTTT. It translates to CASSFSTGVNTEAFF.

J is TRBJ2-5 and V is TRBV6-1; the match to TRBD2 covers 15 bases. J lost 5 bases, V lost 3 bases, and 7 bases had no gene match. CDR3 length: 17 amino acids. Per germline, CDR1 MNHNS and CDR2 SASEGT. The CDR3 loop is CASSDARTSGRAETQYF. DNA of the CDR3: TGTGCCAGCAGTGATGCTAGGACTAGCGGGAGGGCGGAGACCCAGTACTTC.

The V and J genes are TRBV6-5 and TRBJ1-5; D remains unclear. CDR1 and CDR2 (germline): MNHEY, SVGAGI. CDR3 length: 14 residues. Trimming stripped 8 bases from V and 3 bases from J, with 14 bases between. The CDR3 DNA reads as TGTGCCAGCGCTGCGGCGGCAGACAATCAGCCCCAGCATTTT. Its translation is CASAAAADNQPQHF.

The chain couples TRBV5-1 to TRBJ1-1; 7 bases fit TRBD1. Germline V gene sequence: CDR1 SGHRS, CDR2 YFSETQ. CDR3 length: 15 amino acids. V trimming: 0 bases; J trimming: 5 bases; junction bases outside the gene matches: 7. The CDR3 protein is CASSLALQGSTEAFF. Here the CDR3 DNA reads TGCGCCAGCAGCTTGGCCTTACAGGGGAGTACTGAAGCTTTCTTT.

V and J are TRBV4-1 and TRBJ2-5, with D uncertain. This CDR3 contains 13 residues. Germline CDR1 and CDR2: MGHRA and YSYEKL. Trimming shortened V by 3 bases and J by 0 bases, and 5 bases separated the two germline ends. The CDR3 DNA is TGCGCCAGCAGCCACCAGTACCAAGAGACCCAGTACTTC. It codes for CASSHQYQETQYF.

Here the CDR3 DNA reads TGTGCCTGGAGTAGGCGGGGGAACATTCAGTACTTC. It is translated as CAWSRRGNIQYF. V usage is TRBV30 and J usage is TRBJ2-4; TRBD2 matches 7 bases. This CDR3 region has 12 residues. Trimming at V came to 2 bases and at J to 7 bases, leaving 2 bases not matched to a gene. CDR1 is GTSNPN and CDR2 is SVGIG in the germline V gene (reference sequence).

The V and J genes are TRBV18 and TRBJ2-3; D ambiguous. The germline gives CDR1 KGHSH, CDR2 LQKENI. V lost 2 bases, J lost 4 bases, and 10 bases lay in between. The CDR3 length is 14 residues. This CDR3 is CASSPISDSDTQYF. CDR3 DNA sequence: TGTGCCAGCTCACCAATCAGTGACTCAGATACGCAGTATTTT.

The rearrangement links TRBV29-1 to TRBJ1-1; D call uncertain. The germline CDR1 and CDR2 sequences are SQVTM and ANQGSEA. The CDR3 is made up of 13 amino acids. The V end lost 0 bases, the J end lost 4 bases, and 9 bases lay between the germline ends. CDR3 in amino acids: CSVEDLGRTEAFF. CDR3 DNA sequence: TGCAGCGTTGAAGATCTCGGTCGCACTGAAGCTTTCTTT.

The chain recombines TRBV30 with TRBJ2-3; tentatively, D is TRBD2 (7 bases). The ends were cut back, 3 bases at V and 3 bases at J, with 13 bases in the middle. This CDR3 has 14 amino acids. In germline, CDR1 is GTSNPN, CDR2 SVGIG (reference sequence). CDR3 bases: TGTGCCTGGAGCGACAAGGGGGGGACAGATACGCAGTATTTT. As protein: CAWSDKGGTDTQYF.

V usage is TRBV9 and J usage is TRBJ1-1; maybe TRBD1 (5 bases). CDR1 and CDR2 (germline): SGDLS, YYNGEE. The CDR3 covers 14 residues. Trimming removed 0 bases at V and 11 bases at J, with 17 bases between. The CDR3, as DNA: TGTGCCAGCAGCGTAGGACAGCTTTCCCCGGTGGCTTTCTTT. Translation gives CASSVGQLSPVAFF.

V and J are TRBV4-3 and TRBJ2-5, with 8 bases fitting TRBD2. The CDR3 runs 15 residues. The germline gives CDR1 LGHNA, CDR2 YSLEER. With V trimmed by 0 bases and J by 11 bases, 11 bases remained unmatched. The CDR3 DNA reads as TGCGCCAGCAGCCAAGATGGAGCGGGAGAAGGGGAGCAGTACTTC. Translating gives CASSQDGAGEGEQYF.

This chain joins TRBV13 and TRBJ2-1; D uncertain. The length of the CDR3 is 12 residues. CDR1 and CDR2 from the germline V gene are PRHDT and FYEKMQ (reference sequence). Trimming shortened V by 4 bases and J by 9 bases, and 10 bases separated the two germline ends. The CDR3 sequence is CASSSHFGEQFF. The DNA of the CDR3 is TGTGCCAGCAGCTCCCACTTCGGTGAGCAGTTCTTC. Based on the CDR3 plus reference TRBV13 and TRBJ2-1, the full variable domain is AAGVIQSPRHLIKEKRETATLKCYPIPRHDTVYWYQQGPGQDPQFLISFYEKMQSDKGSIPDRFSAQQFSDYHSELNMSSLELGDSALYFCASSSHFGEQFFGPGTRLTVL.

The chain uses TRBV30 and TRBJ1-1; perhaps TRBD1 as D (5 bases). This CDR3 spans 14 amino acids. Trimming removed 0 bases at V and 1 base at J, with 9 bases between. Germline V lookup: CDR1 GTSNPN, CDR2 SVGIG (reference sequence). The CDR3: CAWSVTGGNTEAFF. The CDR3 DNA reads TGTGCCTGGAGTGTAACAGGCGGGAACACTGAAGCTTTCTTT.

This chain uses TRBV11-2 with TRBJ1-3; D is unclear. V was shortened by 1 base and J by 1 base, with 11 bases between the two germline ends. Germline values: CDR1 SGHAT, CDR2 FQNNGV. The CDR3 spans 16 residues. CDR3 nucleotide sequence: TGTGCCAGCAGCTTAGTTCGCGGAGTATCTGGAAACACCATATATTTT. Protein sequence: CASSLVRGVSGNTIYF.

Concerning this clone: Other DNA sequences in this specimen translate into the identical CDR3. The CDR3 here is CASGTSSSPLHF. The CDR3 nucleotides are TGTGCCAGTGGGACTTCTAGTTCACCCCTCCACTTT. The chain combines TRBV6-5 with TRBJ1-6, with D perhaps matching TRBD1 (5 bases). Looked up from germline, CDR1 is MNHEY and CDR2 is SVGAGI. V shed 9 bases and J shed 9 bases, with 12 bases lying between them. The CDR3 contains 12 residues.

This clone was seen a handful of times. The rearrangement uses TRBV2 and TRBJ1-5; weak D call: TRBD1 (5 bases). This CDR3 is built from 13 residues. Trimming cost V 1 base and J 6 bases, with 7 bases left between them. Looked up from germline, CDR1 is SNHLY and CDR2 is FYNNEI. CDR3 sequence (DNA): TGTGCCAGCAGTGAAGGACAGCGTCAGCCCCAGCATTTT. Translated, it gives CASSEGQRQPQHF. The variable domain in full, completed from reference TRBV2 and TRBJ1-5, reads EPEVTQTPSHQVTQMGQEVILRCVPISNHLYFYWYRQILGQKVEFLVSFYNNEISEKSEIFDDQFSVERPDGSNFTLKIRSTKLEDSAMYFCASSEGQRQPQHFGDGTRLSIL.

This clone was seen a handful of times. V gene TRBV4-1 combines with J gene TRBJ2-3; no firm D call. Trimming shortened V by 0 bases and J by 0 bases, and 13 bases separated the two germline ends. Germline CDR1 reads MGHRA; CDR2 reads YSYEKL. CDR3 length equals 17 residues. The DNA of the CDR3 is TGCGCCAGCAGCCAAGAACTAACCGCAACTAGCACAGATACGCAGTATTTT. This gives the protein CASSQELTATSTDTQYF.

The J gene is TRBJ1-1, the V gene TRBV6-1; 8 bases map to TRBD1. This CDR3 comprises 14 residues. V was clipped by 7 bases and J by 3 bases; unmatched bases: 7. CDR1 MNHNS and CDR2 SASEGT come from the germline V gene. As DNA, the CDR3 is TGTGCCAGCACCCCAGGGGGCCGCGACACTGAAGCTTTCTTT. Encoded protein: CASTPGGRDTEAFF.

V gene TRBV9 combines with J gene TRBJ2-2; 7 bases are a match to TRBD2. The CDR3 has 15 residues. The V segment lost 0 bases and the J segment 4 bases; nucleotides outside the gene matches: 3. Per germline, CDR1 SGDLS and CDR2 YYNGEE. The CDR3 region is CASSVGAGPTGELFF. CDR3 DNA sequence: TGTGCCAGCAGCGTAGGAGCGGGACCCACCGGGGAGCTGTTTTTT.